Listed below are T cell receptor beta chains from one sample, sequenced in a study of T cells in Graves' hyperthyroidism and ophthalmopathy. TCRdb analysed the multiplex PCR reads with MiXCR anew, one entry per CDR3 protein. The table shows about 460,000 distinct CDR3 sequences, with about 20% occurring only once. The material sequenced was blood. All receptors come from a woman between 70 and 85 years old with Graves' ophthalmopathy. Each CDR3 is given without its conserved first and last residue. Clone size appears in some rows only: once, few, many, or a class for an expanded clone.

ASSQAFGREGYEQY	TRBV3-1	TRBJ2-7	14	many
ASEKTGGTGELF	TRBV11-1	TRBJ2-2	12	NA
ATQTDYEQY	TRBV10-3	TRBJ2-7	9	few
ASKATGNTGELF	TRBV19	TRBJ2-2	12	NA
ASSRGIAGAGGEQY	TRBV7-2	TRBJ2-7	14	NA
ATLPQVNMGNQPQH	TRBV19	TRBJ1-5	14	NA
ASSFIDYGYT	TRBV6-2/TRBV6-3	TRBJ1-2	10	few
ASSFTVTRVTGELF	TRBV12-3/TRBV12-4	TRBJ2-2	14	NA
SARERRSPSYEQY	TRBV20-1	TRBJ2-7	13	many
ASSLHSDKETQY	TRBV3-1	TRBJ2-5	12	few
ASSLDSRDYRPYEQY	TRBV5-4	TRBJ2-7	15	few
ASSALTYEQY	TRBV6-1	TRBJ2-7	10	many
ASSPYYAGALYEQY	TRBV6-2/TRBV6-3	TRBJ2-7	14	NA
ASSFYLGGPGTDTQY	TRBV5-4	TRBJ2-3	15	NA
ASSQGRGNSPLH	TRBV28	TRBJ1-6	12	few
ASSPASGSYNEQF	TRBV7-3	TRBJ2-1	13	few
ASSLGRLGEQY	TRBV12-3/TRBV12-4	TRBJ2-7	11	NA
ASSYSILMNTEAF	TRBV6-5	TRBJ1-1	13	NA
ASSDMGEAF	TRBV2	TRBJ1-1	9	few
ASSLERSGSYEQY	TRBV5-1	TRBJ2-7	13	once
ASSGASGNTGELF	TRBV10-1	TRBJ2-2	13	many
ASSFLTGNTEAF	TRBV3-1	TRBJ1-1	12	NA
ASSLTGTGGANTEAF	TRBV27	TRBJ1-1	15	many
ASSPTPKTQY	TRBV7-9	TRBJ2-5	10	few
ASSDGTYGYT	TRBV10-1	TRBJ1-2	10	many
ASSLALPQSSTDTQY	TRBV5-1	TRBJ2-3	15	few
ASSLASGGSDTQY	TRBV5-1	TRBJ2-3	13	NA
AWSARTGSTDTQY	TRBV30	TRBJ2-3	13	few